The 5 T cell receptor beta chains below all came from one sample that was sequenced in a study. Tregs were sorted as CD4+CD25+CD127-/low cells. TCRdb independently ran MiXCR on the 5' RACE reads; one entry per CDR3 protein. The sample shows roughly 60,000 distinct CDR3 sequences, less than 30% of them seen only once. The sequenced sample was tumor-infiltrating Tregs sorted from the breast tumor. The receptors come from a female donor with breast cancer.

Only a few counts were recorded for this clonotype. This chain uses TRBV7-3 with TRBJ2-3, with unresolved D. The CDR3 spans 15 residues. Trimming shortened V by 0 bases and J by 0 bases, and 7 bases separated the two germline ends. The V gene's germline CDR1 is SGHTA and CDR2 FQGTGA. As DNA, the CDR3 is TGTGCCAGCAGCTTAACGGGGATCAGCACAGATACGCAGTATTTT. Amino acids: CASSLTGISTDTQYF.

Regarding this clonotype: A clone one base away is much larger, so this may be a read error. This sequence joins TRBV9 and TRBJ1-5, with a tentative D call TRBD1 (6 bases). CDR1 and CDR2 from the germline V gene are SGDLS and YYNGEE. This CDR3 has 15 amino acids. Deletions cut 10 bases from V and 2 bases from J, with 19 bases between. The CDR3 DNA reads TGTGCCGCCCCCAGGTGGAGGGGGGGCAATCAGCCCCAGCATTTT. This translates into CAAPRWRGGNQPQHF.

Concerning this clonotype: This may stem from a read error, because a much larger clone lies one nucleotide away. The V gene is TRBV12-3 or TRBV12-4, the J gene TRBJ2-7; 7 nucleotides match TRBD2. This CDR3 region has 20 residues. The junction had 18 bases not matched to a gene; V was cut back by 1 base and J by 0 bases. The chain's CDR3 is CASSLVAGGMRTPSSYEQYF. The CDR3 DNA reads as TGTGCCAGCAGTTTAGTGGCCGGGGGGATGCGGACCCCGAGCTCCTACGAGCAGTACTTC.

This clonotype is medium-sized in the sample. The V call is TRBV25-1, the J call TRBJ2-3; 9 nucleotides agree with TRBD2. V was clipped by 3 bases and J by 5 bases; unmatched bases: 12. CDR1 is MGHDK and CDR2 is SYGVNS in the germline V gene. The CDR3 extends over 17 amino acids. The CDR3 nucleotides read TGTGCCAGCAGTGATTCCAGGGGCGGGGGGGCCATAGATACGCAGTATTTT. Translated, it gives CASSDSRGGGAIDTQYF. Drawing the rest from reference TRBV25-1 and TRBJ2-3, the complete variable domain is EADIYQTPRYLVIGTGKKITLECSQTMGHDKMYWYQQDPGMELHLIHYSYGVNSTEKGDLSSESTVSRIRTEHFPLTLESARPSHTSQYLCASSDSRGGGAIDTQYFGPGTRLTVL.

This clonotype was observed a handful of times. CDR3 residues: CASSLEFWHDTQYF. In nucleotides, the CDR3 is TGTGCCAGCAGCTTAGAATTCTGGCACGATACGCAGTATTTT. The V and J genes are TRBV7-9 and TRBJ2-3; D not resolved. V was cut by 1 base and J by 6 bases, with 11 bases left in between. In germline, CDR1 is SEHNR, CDR2 FQNEAQ (reference sequence). This CDR3 has 14 amino acids.